Listed here are 5 T cell receptor beta chains from one sample, sequenced in a study of shared clonotypes between healthy human individuals. Libraries were prepared by immunoSEQ multiplex PCR; TCRdb keeps only in-frame clonotypes and omits some of them. The sample contains over 2 million clones, just under 95% of which appear only once. The specimen sequenced was naive CD4+ T cells from PBMCs. Subset meaning: CD45RA+ positively selected. These receptors were collected from a man aged 18 to 30 in good health. Some clones in this sample may be carry-over from other donors' samples.

The V gene is TRBV1, the J gene TRBJ2-7; TRBD2, the table's D call, lacks a check against the DNA. TRBV1 is labeled a pseudogene. CDR3 length: 18 residues. The CDR3 sequence is CTSSQEKEERVPTYEQYF. CDR3 DNA: TGCACCAGCAGCCAAGAAAAAGAAGAGCGGGTCCCCACCTACGAGCAGTACTTC.

The CDR3 region has the DNA TGTGCCTGGAGTGTACTCGGGGGAATGGGTGAAAAACTGTTTTTT. The encoded protein is CAWSVLGGMGEKLFF. The rearrangement links TRBV30 to TRBJ1-4, with TRBD1 as a possible D gene (5 bases). CDR3 length equals 15 residues. V shed 0 bases and J shed 7 bases, with 15 bases lying between them. Germline values: CDR1 GTSNPN, CDR2 SVGIG (reference sequence). The full variable domain, completed using reference TRBV30 and TRBJ1-4, is SQTIHQWPATLVQPVGSPLSLECTVEGTSNPNLYWYRQAAGRGLQLLFYSVGIGQISSEVPQNLSASRPQDRQFILSSKKLLLSDSGFYLCAWSVLGGMGEKLFFGSGTQLSVL.

The CDR3 sequence: CAHREGGGLSTNEQYF. The CDR3 nucleotides are TGTGCCCACAGGGAAGGAGGAGGACTAAGCACCAACGAGCAGTACTTC. The genes are TRBV28 and TRBJ2-7; D might be TRBD1 or TRBD2, each matching 6 bases. The CDR3 loop spans 16 amino acids. Looked up from germline, CDR1 is MDHEN and CDR2 is SYDVKM. Between the trimmed V and J ends, which lost 11 bases and 5 bases, there was a span of 28 bases.

This clone was observed a single time. One end of the junction varies from germline; a read error may be responsible. The chain combines TRBV18 with TRBJ1-2, with 9 bases fitting TRBD1. The CDR3 is 16 amino acids. CDR1 KGHSH and CDR2 LQKENI come from the germline V gene. CDR3 sequence reads: CASSPLPSDRGLPLSF. As DNA, the CDR3 is TGTGCCAGCTCACCTTTGCCTTCGGACAGGGGACTCCCCCTTTCCTTC. The variable domain in full, with the rest retrieved from reference TRBV18 and TRBJ1-2, is NAGVMQNPRHLVRRRGQEARLRCSPMKGHSHVYWYRQLPEEGLKFMVYLQKENIIDESGMPKERFSAEFPKEGPSILRIQQVVRGDSAAYFCASSPLPSDRGLPLSFGSGTRLTVV.

The rearrangement joins TRBV4-1 to TRBJ1-5; 11 positions match TRBD1. This CDR3 is built from 16 residues. CDR1 and CDR2 (germline): MGHRA, YSYEKL. V lost 2 bases to trimming and J lost 2 bases; unmatched junction nucleotides: 2. The CDR3 loop is CASSQPGQGGNQPQHF. The CDR3 DNA is TGCGCCAGCAGCCAACCGGGACAGGGGGGCAATCAGCCCCAGCATTTT.